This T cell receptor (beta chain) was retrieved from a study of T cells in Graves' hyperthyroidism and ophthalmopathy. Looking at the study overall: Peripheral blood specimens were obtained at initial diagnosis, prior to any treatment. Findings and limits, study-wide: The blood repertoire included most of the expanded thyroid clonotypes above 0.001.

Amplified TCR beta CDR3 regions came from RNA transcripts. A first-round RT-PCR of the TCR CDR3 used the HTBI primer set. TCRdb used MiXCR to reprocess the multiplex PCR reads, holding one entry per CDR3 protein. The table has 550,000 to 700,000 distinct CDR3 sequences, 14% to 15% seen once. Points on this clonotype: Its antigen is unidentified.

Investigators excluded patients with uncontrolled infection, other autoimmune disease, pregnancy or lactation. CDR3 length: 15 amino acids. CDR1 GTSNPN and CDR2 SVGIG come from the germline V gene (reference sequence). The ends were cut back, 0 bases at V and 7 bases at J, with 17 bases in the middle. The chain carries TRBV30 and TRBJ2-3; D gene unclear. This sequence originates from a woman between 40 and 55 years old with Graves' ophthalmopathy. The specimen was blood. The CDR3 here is CAWSVYSQLEYTQYF. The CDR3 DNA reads TGTGCCTGGAGTGTCTACTCCCAGTTGGAATATACGCAGTATTTT.